The 3 T cell receptor beta chains below come from one sample, sequenced in a study of cytomegalovirus exposure and HLA in healthy donors. PCR was performed using 60 Vbeta and 13 Jbeta primers. Method: immunoSEQ multiplex PCR; TCRdb's copy keeps in-frame clones and lacks some. This table has 200,000 to 250,000 clones, about 80% appearing once. The sequenced sample was PBMCs. The receptor source for this set is a woman in her fifties or sixties in good health and CMV-seropositive.

V gene TRBV7-2 combines with J gene TRBJ2-1, with D hard to call. Trimming shortened V by 5 bases and J by 1 base, and 12 bases separated the two germline ends. Germline CDR1 is SGHTA and CDR2 is FQGNSA. The CDR3 is made up of 15 amino acids. CDR3 in amino acids: CASSPQARSYNEQFF. In nucleotides, the CDR3 is TGTGCCAGCAGCCCCCAGGCCAGATCCTACAATGAGCAGTTCTTC.

The genes are TRBV29-1 and TRBJ2-5, with 10 positions matching TRBD1. This CDR3 is built from 12 residues. CDR1 and CDR2 (germline): SQVTM, ANQGSEA. V lost 7 bases and J lost 2; bases outside the gene matches: 1. The CDR3 DNA reads as TGCAGCGCGGGACAGGGGCAAGAGACCCAGTACTTC. Protein product: CSAGQGQETQYF.

V is TRBV28 and J is TRBJ2-7, with 7 bases aligning to TRBD1. CDR3 length: 15 residues. V was clipped by 4 bases and J by 5 bases; unmatched bases: 11. From germline, CDR1 is MDHEN and CDR2 SYDVKM. This CDR3 is CASSSTGDPTNEQYF. The DNA of the CDR3 is TGTGCCAGCAGTTCTACAGGGGACCCAACCAACGAGCAGTACTTC.